A single sample is the source of the 10 T cell receptor beta chains below, sequenced in a study of T-cell reconstitution after alpha-beta-depleted transplantation in children. Construction of the TCRbeta library involved unique molecular identifiers. MiXCR was run by TCRdb on the PCR reads, yielding one entry per CDR3 protein. The sample includes about 27,000 distinct CDR3 sequences, roughly 6% of them seen just once. Sequences were derived from PBMCs, mostly from graft donor cells, sampled 180 days after TCRalphabeta/CD19-depleted stem cell transplant. The receptors were sampled from a male patient aged 10 to 17 who had a stem cell transplant for acute myeloid leukemia, so the T cells may come from the graft donor.

This clonotype has a count of ten or more. J is TRBJ1-1 and V is TRBV30, with 7 bases lining up with TRBD1. CDR1 is GTSNPN, CDR2 SVGIG, per germline (reference sequence). This CDR3 spans 12 amino acids. V was clipped by 5 bases and J by 4 bases; unmatched bases: 4. CDR3 DNA: TGTGCCTGGGGAAACAGGGGCACTGAAGCTTTCTTT. Translating gives CAWGNRGTEAFF.

This clonotype was counted many times. The rearrangement links TRBV7-2 to TRBJ1-5; no clear D gene. Trimming removed 1 base at V and 2 bases at J, with 12 bases between. Germline CDR1 reads SGHTA; CDR2 reads FQGNSA. This CDR3 contains 16 residues. CDR3 DNA: TGTGCCAGCAGCTTAGGTGGCGGTAGGGGCAATCAGCCCCAGCATTTT. It translates to CASSLGGGRGNQPQHF.

This clonotype has a count of ten or more. The chain carries TRBV5-6 and TRBJ1-1, with D uncertain. V lost 4 bases and J lost 0, with 13 bases in between. The CDR3 is 15 amino acids. Per germline, CDR1 SGHDT and CDR2 YYEEEE. This chain's CDR3 is CASSHGPSLNTEAFF. CDR3 DNA: TGTGCCAGCAGCCATGGCCCCAGTTTGAACACTGAAGCTTTCTTT.

This clonotype occurred many times. The chain carries TRBV6-5 and TRBJ1-6, with 7 bases identical to TRBD1. Germline-derived CDR1 and CDR2 are MNHEY and SVGAGI. The CDR3 has 18 residues. Trimming at V came to 5 bases and at J to 9 bases, leaving 19 bases not matched to a gene. This CDR3 is CASSHYRTGTTITSPLHF. The CDR3, as DNA: TGTGCCAGCAGTCACTACCGGACAGGAACCACCATAACTTCACCCCTCCACTTT.

The chain uses TRBV10-1 and TRBJ2-5; unclear D gene. The V gene's germline CDR1 is WNHNN and CDR2 SYGVQD (reference sequence). The V and J ends lost 0 bases and 5 bases respectively, with 16 bases between them. This CDR3 has 16 amino acids. The CDR3 reads CASSESIAPVYETQYF. CDR3 sequence (DNA): TGCGCCAGCAGTGAGTCAATAGCCCCAGTTTACGAGACCCAGTACTTC.

This clonotype was counted many times. This rearrangement joins TRBV5-1 to TRBJ2-1; 15 bases line up with TRBD2. Trimming removed 4 bases from V and 7 bases from J; junction bases left unmatched: 6. CDR1 SGHRS and CDR2 YFSETQ come from the germline V gene. CDR3 length: 16 residues. CDR3 in amino acids: CASSVTGLAGGNEQFF. For the CDR3, the DNA is TGCGCCAGCAGCGTCACGGGACTAGCGGGAGGTAATGAGCAGTTCTTC.

This clonotype was seen many times. The V gene is TRBV5-1, the J gene TRBJ2-5, with TRBD2 matching 16 bases. The CDR3 covers 18 residues. The germline CDR1 and CDR2 sequences are SGHRS and YFSETQ. The J segment lost 5 bases and the V segment lost 4 bases, leaving 11 bases of the junction unmatched. The CDR3 here is CASSTRGTSGGGAETQYF. CDR3 in DNA: TGCGCCAGCAGCACCCGCGGGACTAGCGGGGGGGGCGCCGAGACCCAGTACTTC.

This clonotype was seen repeatedly, ten times or more. This chain links TRBV25-1 with TRBJ2-3; no definite D call. The V end was cut by 4 bases, the J end by 1 base, with 6 bases between. Looked up from germline, CDR1 is MGHDK and CDR2 is SYGVNS. The CDR3 extends over 13 amino acids. The CDR3, as DNA: TGTGCCAGCAGTGTTGGGGGCACAGATACGCAGTATTTT. This gives the protein CASSVGGTDTQYF.

This clonotype was found many times. This chain links TRBV20-1 with TRBJ2-5; 11 nucleotides agree with TRBD2. In germline, CDR1 is DFQATT, CDR2 SNEGSKA (reference sequence). V shed 0 bases, J shed 9 bases, and the junction held 9 bases outside the gene matches. The CDR3 has 15 amino acids. As DNA, the CDR3 is TGCAGTGCTAGAGAAGAAACTAGCGGGAGAATTCCCCAGTACTTC. Encoded protein: CSAREETSGRIPQYF.

The sample holds many counts of this clonotype. The chain combines TRBV7-2 with TRBJ2-1; no clear D. The CDR3 runs to 15 residues. Looked up from germline, CDR1 is SGHTA and CDR2 is FQGNSA. Trimming cost V 0 bases and J 1 base, with 7 bases left between them. CDR3 loop: CASSLAQTSYNEQFF. In DNA, the CDR3 is TGTGCCAGCAGCTTAGCGCAGACTTCCTACAATGAGCAGTTCTTC.